A single sample is the source of the 13 T cell receptor beta chains below, sequenced in a study of blood T cell repertoires in COVID-19. The assay was immunoSEQ multiplex PCR, and TCRdb's table has in-frame clones only and misses some. The sample consists of approximately 150,000 clones, about four fifths of them appearing once. Sequencing input: peripheral blood. These receptors were collected from a woman aged 65 to 85 who had recovered from COVID-19.

This clone was seen only once. This chain uses TRBV5-1 with TRBJ2-1; possibly TRBD1 for D (5 bases). Trimming cost V 6 bases and J 9 bases, with 22 bases left between them. The germline V gene has CDR1 SGHRS and CDR2 YFSETQ. The CDR3 totals 15 residues. CDR3 DNA sequence: TGCGCCAGCACGGACAATGGCCCGTCCAATGGTGAGCAGTTCTTC. It is translated as CASTDNGPSNGEQFF.

V and J are TRBV18 and TRBJ1-1, with a tentative D call TRBD1 (5 bases). Looked up from germline, CDR1 is KGHSH and CDR2 is LQKENI. Trimming removed 0 bases at V and 1 base at J, with 9 bases between. CDR3 size: 15 residues. In DNA form, the CDR3 reads TGTGCCAGCTCACCACCTGGGGCGAGGAACACTGAAGCTTTCTTT. Protein sequence: CASSPPGARNTEAFF.

The gene calls are TRBV7-7 and TRBJ2-1; 7 bases map to TRBD1. Germline V lookup: CDR1 SSHAT, CDR2 FNYEAQ (reference sequence). The CDR3 contains 14 residues. V lost 4 bases, J lost 9 bases, and 9 bases stayed unmatched. This CDR3 is CASSSTNRGSEQFF. The CDR3 nucleotides are TGTGCCAGCAGCTCGACGAACAGGGGAAGTGAGCAGTTCTTC.

The J gene is TRBJ1-1, the V gene TRBV5-4, with 7 nucleotides matching TRBD1. The CDR3 totals 15 residues. The V and J ends lost 4 bases and 3 bases, in that order; junction bases with no gene match: 9. Germline V gene sequence: CDR1 SGHNT, CDR2 YYREEE (reference sequence). For the CDR3, the DNA is TGTGCCAGCAGCCCTACAGGGGAGGTAGACACTGAAGCTTTCTTT. This gives the protein CASSPTGEVDTEAFF.

The V call is TRBV18, the J call TRBJ1-2; D gene ambiguous. Germline lookup yields CDR1 KGHSH and CDR2 LQKENI. The CDR3 contains 12 residues. The V and J ends lost 10 bases and 4 bases respectively, with 13 bases between them. This CDR3 is CATRAASYGYTF. CDR3 in DNA: TGTGCCACGCGAGCCGCGAGCTATGGCTACACCTTC.

In DNA, the CDR3 is TGCGCCAGCAGCTTGGCGGCCGGAGCTCCTGGAAACACCATATATTTT. It translates to CASSLAAGAPGNTIYF. The V gene is TRBV5-1, the J gene TRBJ1-3; D gene ambiguous. Germline assignment: CDR1 SGHRS and CDR2 YFSETQ. The CDR3 is 16 residues long. Trimming cost V 0 bases and J 2 bases, with 12 bases left between them.

V and J are TRBV7-3 and TRBJ1-6; D remains unclear. In germline, CDR1 is SGHTA, CDR2 FQGTGA. This CDR3 has 15 amino acids. Trimming left V 3 bases short and J 9 bases short, with 15 bases between. CDR3 nucleotide sequence: TGTGCCAGCAGCTTGGCGGCGGGTTGGGGTTCACCCCTCCACTTT. Translating gives CASSLAAGWGSPLHF.

V is TRBV4-1 and J is TRBJ2-7; a weak D match, TRBD2 (5 bases). Germline V gene sequence: CDR1 MGHRA, CDR2 YSYEKL. The CDR3 length is 14 residues. V gave up 4 bases and J gave up 3 bases, with 13 bases separating them. CDR3 nucleotide sequence: TGCGCCAGCAGCCCCCGTACGGGGTACTACGAGCAGTACTTC. It yields the protein CASSPRTGYYEQYF.

V and J are TRBV5-1 and TRBJ2-1; TRBD2 agrees at 8 bases. Germline CDR1 SGHRS, CDR2 YFSETQ. The CDR3 sequence is 19 residues long. With 6 bases clipped from V and 5 bases from J, the junction kept 22 bases outside the gene matches. This chain's CDR3 is CASTRGGLAGLEGDNEQFF. The CDR3 DNA reads TGCGCCAGCACACGGGGTGGGCTAGCGGGCCTTGAGGGCGACAATGAGCAGTTCTTC.

V is TRBV7-3 and J is TRBJ2-1; 10 bases are a match to TRBD2. From germline, CDR1 is SGHTA and CDR2 FQGTGA. CDR3 length equals 15 residues. Trimming cost V 4 bases and J 9 bases; bases outside gene matches: 9. The CDR3 DNA reads as TGTGCCAGCAGCTCCCTAGCGGGAGCTAGGGGTGAGCAGTTCTTC. This encodes CASSSLAGARGEQFF.

The V call is TRBV5-1, the J call TRBJ1-2; no clear D gene. CDR1 and CDR2 from the germline V gene are SGHRS and YFSETQ. Between the trimmed V and J ends, which lost 0 bases and 6 bases, there was a span of 9 bases. The CDR3 has 13 amino acids. The CDR3, as DNA: TGCGCCAGCAGCTTGGCCGAGTTAGATGGCTACACCTTC. Protein sequence: CASSLAELDGYTF.

V and J are TRBV5-6 and TRBJ2-3; 7 nucleotides agree with TRBD1. V lost 5 bases and J lost 8; bases outside the gene matches: 5. The CDR3 is 12 amino acids. CDR1 is SGHDT and CDR2 is YYEEEE in the germline V gene. CDR3 residues: CASSNRGGTQYF. The CDR3 coding sequence is TGTGCCAGCAGTAACAGGGGCGGTACGCAGTATTTT.

This clone occurred once. The chain combines TRBV2 with TRBJ1-2; TRBD1 agrees at 9 bases. From germline, CDR1 is SNHLY and CDR2 FYNNEI. V lost 0 bases and J lost 8; bases outside the gene matches: 4. The CDR3 runs 14 residues. The CDR3 bases are TGTGCCAGCAGTGAAGCCGGGACAGGGCTCGGCTACACCTTC. This sequence encodes CASSEAGTGLGYTF.